A single T cell receptor beta chain is shown here with its context. Antigen specificity is unknown. The study sequenced TCR beta in blood CD8+ and CD4+ T cells. Random hexamers were used to reverse transcribe about 0.5 to 1 ug of RNA. The authors amplified TCR beta CDR3 across 54 Vbeta and 13 Jbeta using immunoSEQ multiplex PCR. TCRdb ran MiXCR on the immunoSEQ multiplex PCR reads and lists one entry per CDR3 protein. The sample carries more than 150,000 distinct CDR3 sequences, around 96% recorded once. This CDR3 contains 14 residues. The V end lost 0 bases, the J end lost 2 bases, and 7 bases lay between the germline ends. CDR1 and CDR2 from the germline V gene are SGHRS and YFSETQ. The data belong to a study of CD8 T cells in Susac syndrome. Study overall: Blood was drawn from patients with Susac syndrome. At that point, they were therapy-naive, on corticosteroids, or on intravenous immunoglobulin alone. Study-wide findings and caveats: The authors found no clonal expansion in Susac syndrome CD4+ T cell repertoires.

This receptor was obtained from a human donor with Susac syndrome. This sequence joins TRBV5-1 and TRBJ2-3; D gene unclear. The source material was CD4+ T cells from PBMCs. The chain's CDR3 is CASSLAQTTDTQYF. The CDR3 coding sequence is TGCGCCAGCAGCTTGGCCCAGACCACAGATACGCAGTATTTT. Full variable domain (outside the CDR3, taken from reference TRBV5-1 and TRBJ2-3): KAGVTQTPRYLIKTRGQQVTLSCSPISGHRSVSWYQQTPGQGLQFLFEYFSETQRNKGNFPGRFSGRQFSNSRSEMNVSTLELGDSALYLCASSLAQTTDTQYFGPGTRLTVL.